The clone carrying this TCR beta chain occurred once. This record belongs to a study of control samples from healthy donors and cancer patients. From germline, CDR1 is SQVTM and CDR2 ANQGSEA. Trimming removed 5 bases from V and 0 bases from J; junction bases left unmatched: 12. This CDR3 is 18 amino acids long. Method: immunoSEQ multiplex PCR; TCRdb's copy keeps in-frame clones and lacks some. This table has some 120,000 clones, about nine tenths appearing once. This TCR came from a man aged 18 to 30 in good health. The chain carries TRBV29-1 and TRBJ2-1; 11 nucleotides align to TRBD2. The sequencing input was blood. The CDR3 sequence: CSVRISGTSGSSYNEQFF. CDR3 nucleotide sequence: TGCAGCGTTCGGATATCAGGCACTAGCGGGAGCTCCTACAATGAGCAGTTCTTC.